This record covers a single T cell receptor (beta chain). It has no known antigen specificity. The record has no base qualities; no much larger clone is one base away. This record comes from a study of shared T cell receptors in the human thymus (dated by TCRdb to about 2021). Regarding the study in general: The study investigated the way shared, self-reactive T-cell receptor alpha chains are produced in the human thymus.

The V end loses 0 bases and the J end loses 6 bases, and a stretch of 21 bases separates them. The germline V gene (reference sequence) sets CDR1 to LNHNV and CDR2 to YYDKDF. The CDR3 spans 17 residues, from the cysteine through the phenylalanine. The sequence is cut down to CDR3 DNA, 51 bases in frame from base 1. The receptor library was made with the immunoSEQ multiplex PCR assay. Not all clones reach the TCRdb copy of this immuneACCESS table, which keeps in-frame sequences only. Checked studies attribute under half of the gap to unresolved V genes and leave the rest unexplained. The sample has about 400,000 clones on record, around 95% of them singletons. 0.015% to 0.02% of the sample lies in the top ten.

Sequencing used thymocytes. The chain is assembled from TRBV15 and TRBJ2-7; the D gene is perhaps TRBD1 or TRBD2, as each covers 5 bases. This clonotype was obtained from a human donor. The encoded CDR3 is CATSRDLGTLGWSEQYF. The base sequence is TGTGCCACCAGCAGAGATCTGGGGACCCTGGGGTGGAGCGAGCAGTACTTC.